The rows below give T cell receptor beta chains drawn from one sample of a study of blood T cell repertoires in COVID-19. Produced via immunoSEQ multiplex PCR; TCRdb's table is partial and in-frame only. In the table there are approximately 220,000 clones, 70% to 90% of which are singletons. Sequenced sample: peripheral blood. These receptors were collected from a woman over 75 with acute or convalescent COVID-19. Each CDR3 is given with its conserved first and last residue. A D gene is named only where the DNA matches it firmly. Rows give clone size only sometimes, using once, few, many, or a class for an expanded clone.

V gene,clone size,J gene,D gene,CDR3 DNA,CDR3 protein
TRBV11-3,NA,TRBJ1-1,NA,TGTGCCAGCAGCTTGGAGGGAGGCACTGAAGCTTTCTTT,CASSLEGGTEAFF
TRBV7-9,NA,TRBJ2-3,TRBD1,TGTGCCAGCAGGCAGGGACAGGGGGCTTTGGATACGCAGTATTTT,CASRQGQGALDTQYF
TRBV6-1,NA,TRBJ2-3,NA,TGTGCCAGCAGTGAATCCATAGTAGCCACAGATACGCAGTATTTT,CASSESIVATDTQYF
TRBV6-5,NA,TRBJ2-3,TRBD2,TGTGCCAGCAGTTACCAACTAGCGGGTAGCACAGATACGCAGTATTTT,CASSYQLAGSTDTQYF
TRBV7-9,NA,TRBJ1-2,NA,TGTGCCAGCAGCTTCGAACAGCAGCCTAACTATGGCTACACCTTC,CASSFEQQPNYGYTF
TRBV14,NA,TRBJ2-1,TRBD2,TGTGCCAGCAGCCAAGATGGCCCGGGAGGTCCCTACAATGAGCAGTTCTTC,CASSQDGPGGPYNEQFF
TRBV4-1,NA,TRBJ1-1,TRBD1,TGCGCCAGCAGCCACCGACAGGGCGGGGACACTGAAGCTTTCTTT,CASSHRQGGDTEAFF
TRBV6-1,NA,TRBJ1-2,NA,TGTGCCAGCAGTGACGAGGTGGCATACGGTGGCTACACCTTC,CASSDEVAYGGYTF
TRBV2,NA,TRBJ1-2,TRBD1,TGTGCCAGCAGTGCCGACAGGGATGGTGGCTACACCTTC,CASSADRDGGYTF
TRBV2,NA,TRBJ1-4,TRBD1,TGTGCCAGCAGTCCGGGACAGCCAACTAATGAAAAACTGTTTTTT,CASSPGQPTNEKLFF
TRBV21-1,once,TRBJ1-6,NA,TGTGCCAGCAGCAGCCAACGTGGGGCCGGCGCCCTCCACTTT,CASSSQRGAGALHF
TRBV5-6,NA,TRBJ2-2,TRBD1,TGTGCCAGCAGCCGCCGAGAGACAGGGTACACCGGGGAGCTGTTTTTT,CASSRRETGYTGELFF
TRBV12-3/TRBV12-4,NA,TRBJ2-2,NA,TGTGCCAGCAGTAACCAGGGGACCGGGGAGCTGTTTTTT,CASSNQGTGELFF
TRBV5-5,NA,TRBJ1-6,NA,TGTGCCAGCAGCATTGGACAACGTAATTCACCCCTCCACTTT,CASSIGQRNSPLHF
TRBV3-1/TRBV3-2,NA,TRBJ2-7,NA,TGTGCCAGCAGCCAAGCGAGTCCCTACGAGCAGTACTTC,CASSQASPYEQYF
TRBV7-2,NA,TRBJ2-5,TRBD2,TGTGCCAGCAGCTTCCGTTCAGCGGGGGTCCAAGAGACCCAGTACTTC,CASSFRSAGVQETQYF
TRBV5-6,NA,TRBJ1-6,NA,TGTGCCAGCAGCCGGGGGGCAGGCAATAATTCACCCCTCCACTTT,CASSRGAGNNSPLHF
TRBV15,NA,TRBJ1-6,TRBD1,TGTGCCACCAGCACCGGGACAGGGATGGTTTCACCCCTCCACTTT,CATSTGTGMVSPLHF
TRBV6-2/TRBV6-3,NA,TRBJ1-2,NA,TGTGCCAGCAGTTACCTAGGACTGGGTCTTCCTGGCTACACCTTC,CASSYLGLGLPGYTF
TRBV4-1,once,TRBJ2-7,TRBD2,TGCGCCAGCAGCCAAGAACTAGCGGGCTACGAGCAGTACTTC,CASSQELAGYEQYF
TRBV3-1/TRBV3-2,NA,TRBJ1-2,NA,TGTGCCAGCAGCCAAGCCCAGGGTGACTATGGCTACACCTTC,CASSQAQGDYGYTF
TRBV5-1,NA,TRBJ1-2,NA,TGCGCCAGCAGCATCGGACAGCCCTCATATGGCTACACCTTC,CASSIGQPSYGYTF
TRBV7-9,NA,TRBJ2-5,TRBD1,TGTGCCAGCAGCTTACAGGGGGTCTTCGCAGGGGAGACCCAGTACTTC,CASSLQGVFAGETQYF
TRBV18,NA,TRBJ2-1,TRBD1,TGTGCCAGCTCACCAAGAGTGGGACAGATATACAATGAGCAGTTCTTC,CASSPRVGQIYNEQFF
TRBV30,NA,TRBJ2-7,NA,TGTGCCTGGAGCTGGTCTGGCGGGTACGAGCAGTACTTC,CAWSWSGGYEQYF
TRBV25-1,NA,TRBJ1-2,NA,TGTGCCAGCAGTGAATCTGACAGGAACTATGGCTACACCTTC,CASSESDRNYGYTF
TRBV5-1,NA,TRBJ2-7,TRBD2,TGCGCCAGCAGCCCAAGGACTAGCGGGACCTACGAGCAGTACTTC,CASSPRTSGTYEQYF
TRBV19,few,TRBJ2-3,NA,TGTGCCAGTAGTATGGGGGGAAGCGGCCCAAGCACAGATACGCAGTATTTT,CASSMGGSGPSTDTQYF
TRBV7-7,few,TRBJ2-5,TRBD2,TGTGCTAGCAGCGCTGGACTAGCGGGGGGGCAAGAGACCCAGTACTTC,CASSAGLAGGQETQYF
TRBV10-3,once,TRBJ2-1,TRBD2,TGTGCCATCAGTACGACTAGCGGGGGGGCAGGGGGCAATGAGCAGTTCTTC,CAISTTSGGAGGNEQFF
TRBV12-3/TRBV12-4,NA,TRBJ1-2,NA,TGTGCCAGCAGCAGGACACTCCTCTATGGCTACACCTTC,CASSRTLLYGYTF
TRBV7-3,NA,TRBJ2-5,TRBD2,TGTGCCAGCAGCCCCAACGGACTAGCGTCGTACCAAGAGACCCAGTACTTC,CASSPNGLASYQETQYF
TRBV6-6,NA,TRBJ2-2,NA,TGTGCCAGCAGTTACTCGGGTCTAGCCGTGGAGCTGTTTTTT,CASSYSGLAVELFF
TRBV15,NA,TRBJ1-5,NA,TGTGCCACCACGCGGGCGGGGCGCAATCAGCCCCAGCATTTT,CATTRAGRNQPQHF
TRBV4-2,NA,TRBJ2-2,TRBD1,TGTGCCAGCAGCCAAGATAACAGGGGACCCGGGGAGCTGTTTTTT,CASSQDNRGPGELFF
TRBV11-2,NA,TRBJ1-3,TRBD1,TGTGCCAGCAGCTCTCGGACAGGACCCCGCTCTGGAAACACCATATATTTT,CASSSRTGPRSGNTIYF
TRBV11-3,NA,TRBJ1-2,NA,TGTGCCAGCAGCAGAGAGGGAGTCTATGGCTACACCTTC,CASSREGVYGYTF